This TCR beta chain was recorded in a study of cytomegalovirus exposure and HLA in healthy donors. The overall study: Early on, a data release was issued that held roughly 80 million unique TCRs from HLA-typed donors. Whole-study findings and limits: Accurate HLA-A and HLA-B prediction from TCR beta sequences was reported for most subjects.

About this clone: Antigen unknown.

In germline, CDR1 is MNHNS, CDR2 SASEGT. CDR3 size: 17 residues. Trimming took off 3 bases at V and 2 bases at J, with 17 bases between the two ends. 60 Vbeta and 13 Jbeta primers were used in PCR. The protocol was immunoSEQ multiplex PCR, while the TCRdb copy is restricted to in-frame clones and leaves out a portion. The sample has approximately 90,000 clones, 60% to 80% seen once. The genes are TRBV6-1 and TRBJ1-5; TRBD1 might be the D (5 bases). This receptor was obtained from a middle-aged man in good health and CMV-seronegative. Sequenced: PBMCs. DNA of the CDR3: TGTGCCAGCAGTGATGTGCTCCGGGGGGTGGGCAATCAGCCCCAGCATTTT. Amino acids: CASSDVLRGVGNQPQHF.